This TCR beta chain was captured by sequencing in a study of T cells in localized non-small cell lung cancer. Study findings and constraints: The tumor had only one region sequenced, so heterogeneity remains possible. Paired adjacent lung recovered a median roughly 60 of the top 100 tumor clones. There was higher T cell clonality in uninvolved adjacent lung than in tumor, and it was highest there. Elevated blood T cell density was associated with longer overall survival.

V was trimmed by 4 bases and J by 3 bases, leaving 12 bases between them. Germline CDR1 is SGHRS and CDR2 is YFSETQ. This CDR3 has 14 residues. Data came from immunoSEQ multiplex PCR; TCRdb stores just in-frame clones and leaves some out. This sample yields some 71,000 clones, of which 84% are seen a single time; roughly 14% belongs to the top ten. This clone was seen only once. Its matching antigen is unknown. The TCR sequence derives from a female donor at least 60 years old with stage I lung adenocarcinoma. The sample was peripheral blood, taken before any cancer treatment. The chain links TRBV5-1 to TRBJ2-3; TRBD2 is a possible D gene (6 bases). This CDR3 is CASSVSGLTDTQYF. DNA of the CDR3: TGCGCCAGCAGCGTTAGCGGTCTAACAGATACGCAGTATTTT.